One sample yielded the 19 T cell receptor beta chains listed below, sequenced in a study of cytomegalovirus exposure and HLA in healthy donors. 13 Jbeta primers and 60 Vbeta primers were used for the PCR. The repertoire was sequenced with immunoSEQ multiplex PCR; TCRdb's copy has only in-frame clones and lacks some. The table records about 130,000 clones, roughly 68% of them present only once. Sequenced material: PBMCs. Every receptor here comes from a woman in her forties or fifties in good health and CMV-seropositive.

The chain carries TRBV19 and TRBJ1-2, with 7 bases aligning to TRBD1. Trimming cost V 3 bases and J 2 bases; bases outside gene matches: 3. The germline V gene has CDR1 LNHDA and CDR2 SQIVND (reference sequence). The CDR3 is made up of 14 amino acids. The CDR3 nucleotides are TGTGCCAGTAGTATGGCCAGGGGGAACTATGGCTACACCTTC. Protein sequence: CASSMARGNYGYTF. The entire variable domain, with the rest obtained from reference TRBV19 and TRBJ1-2, is as follows: DGGITQSPKYLFRKEGQNVTLSCEQNLNHDAMYWYRQDPGQGLRLIYYSQIVNDFQKGDIAEGYSVSREKKESFPLTVTSAQKNPTAFYLCASSMARGNYGYTFGSGTRLTVV.

This clone was seen a single time. V usage is TRBV6-5 and J usage is TRBJ1-2, with 10 bases matching TRBD1. Trimming removed 5 bases from V and 5 bases from J; junction bases left unmatched: 8. The CDR3 is 15 amino acids. Looked up from germline, CDR1 is MNHEY and CDR2 is SVGAGI. CDR3 protein: CASSAYTDRGYGYTF. CDR3 DNA: TGTGCCAGCAGTGCTTATACGGACAGGGGGTATGGCTACACCTTC.

The chain combines TRBV5-1 with TRBJ1-2, with 9 bases fitting TRBD1. CDR1 and CDR2 (germline): SGHRS, YFSETQ. Losses at the gene ends were 4 bases for V and 8 bases for J; bases not matched to a gene: 9. This CDR3 region has 14 residues. The CDR3 DNA reads as TGCGCCAGCAGCACATCGGACAGGGGTTTCGGCTACACCTTC. Translated, it gives CASSTSDRGFGYTF.

This chain connects TRBV7-2 to TRBJ2-5, with TRBD2 matching over 7 bases. V lost 1 base, J lost 5 bases, and 4 bases stayed unmatched. In germline, CDR1 is SGHTA, CDR2 FQGNSA. The CDR3 spans 14 residues. The CDR3 DNA follows: TGTGCCAGCAGCTTAGGACTAGCCATGGAGACCCAGTACTTC. Protein sequence: CASSLGLAMETQYF.

The chain carries TRBV11-2 and TRBJ2-7; 9 bases agree with TRBD2. CDR3 size: 16 residues. The junction had 8 bases not matched to a gene; V was cut back by 2 bases and J by 3 bases. From germline, CDR1 is SGHAT and CDR2 FQNNGV. CDR3 protein: CASSLSGAGGFYEQYF. CDR3 DNA sequence: TGTGCCAGCAGCTTATCGGGGGCGGGGGGGTTCTACGAGCAGTACTTC.

This clone has only one observation. The chain employs TRBV5-6 and TRBJ1-2; a weak D match, TRBD1 (5 bases). Per the germline V gene, CDR1 is SGHDT and CDR2 is YYEEEE. The CDR3 is 13 amino acids. V was cut by 7 bases and J by 7 bases, with 17 bases left in between. The CDR3 DNA follows: TGTGCCAGCGCCTACGGGGGGACGGGTGGCTACACCTTC. Its translation: CASAYGGTGGYTF.

A single count supports this clone. Here the CDR3 reads CASTPGGSYEQYF. The DNA of the CDR3 is TGTGCCAGCACTCCGGGGGGGAGCTACGAGCAGTACTTC. J is TRBJ2-5 and V is TRBV6-5, with 8 bases lining up with TRBD2. The J call is uncertain, as TRBJ2-7 better fits the DNA end. This CDR3 has 13 residues. CDR1 is MNHEY, CDR2 SVGAGI, per germline.

The rearrangement uses TRBV6-1 and TRBJ1-5, with D possibly being TRBD1 (6 bases). The V end lost 8 bases, the J end lost 3 bases, and 11 bases lay between the germline ends. The germline CDR1 and CDR2 sequences are MNHNS and SASEGT. The CDR3 covers 13 residues. CDR3 in DNA: TGTGCCAGCCTACAGGGCTACAATCAGCCCCAGCATTTT. Protein product: CASLQGYNQPQHF.

V is TRBV6-5 and J is TRBJ1-2; TRBD1 matches at 11 bases. The length of the CDR3 is 14 residues. The germline V gene encodes CDR1 MNHEY and CDR2 SVGAGI. Trimming took 7 bases from V and 3 from J; bases not matched to a gene: 4. The CDR3 is CASKKGQGDYGYTF. The CDR3 region has the DNA TGTGCCAGCAAAAAGGGACAGGGGGACTATGGCTACACCTTC.

The chain recombines TRBV15 with TRBJ1-2, with D possibly being TRBD1 (5 bases). The CDR3 covers 17 residues. Per germline, CDR1 LNHNV and CDR2 YYDKDF (reference sequence). The V end was cut by 0 bases, the J end by 8 bases, with 22 bases between. Written as DNA, the CDR3 is TGTGCCACCAGCAGAGATCCCCCGCGGCAGGGAGGCCAAGGCTACACCTTC. It codes for CATSRDPPRQGGQGYTF.

The gene calls are TRBV19 and TRBJ2-3; D is perhaps TRBD2 (6 bases). The CDR3 is made up of 13 amino acids. The ends were cut back, 3 bases at V and 5 bases at J, with 9 bases in the middle. The germline V gene encodes CDR1 LNHDA and CDR2 SQIVND (reference sequence). CDR3 amino acids: CASSIGGLDTQYF. In DNA, the CDR3 is TGTGCCAGTAGTATTGGGGGGTTAGATACGCAGTATTTT. The whole variable domain, remainder taken from reference TRBV19 and TRBJ2-3, is DGGITQSPKYLFRKEGQNVTLSCEQNLNHDAMYWYRQDPGQGLRLIYYSQIVNDFQKGDIAEGYSVSREKKESFPLTVTSAQKNPTAFYLCASSIGGLDTQYFGPGTRLTVL.

The chain couples TRBV6-8 to TRBJ1-5; 7 bases match TRBD1. Germline V gene data show CDR1 as MNHGY and CDR2 as SAAAGT. The CDR3 is made up of 14 amino acids. The trim removed 6 bases at V and 1 base at J, leaving 3 bases unmatched. In DNA form, the CDR3 reads TGTGCCAGCAGCAACAGGGGCAGCAATCAGCCCCAGCATTTT. The encoded protein is CASSNRGSNQPQHF.

This rearrangement joins TRBV27 to TRBJ2-3, with 7 bases fitting TRBD1. This CDR3 contains 13 residues. V lost 1 base to trimming and J lost 5 bases; unmatched junction nucleotides: 0. CDR1 and CDR2 from the germline V gene are MNHEY and SMNVEV (reference sequence). CDR3 sequence reads: CASSLWDRDTQYF. CDR3 coding DNA: TGTGCCAGCAGTTTATGGGACAGAGATACGCAGTATTTT.

The chain uses TRBV15 and TRBJ1-2; D possibly corresponds to TRBD1 (5 bases). The CDR3 sequence is 14 residues long. From germline, CDR1 is LNHNV and CDR2 YYDKDF (reference sequence). Trimming left V 3 bases short and J 3 bases short, with 11 bases between. CDR3 sequence: CATSSGRADYGYTF. The CDR3 nucleotides are TGTGCCACCAGCAGCGGCAGGGCGGACTATGGCTACACCTTC.

This clone was observed a few times. The chain combines TRBV6-5 with TRBJ2-1; no definite D call. Germline V gene sequence: CDR1 MNHEY, CDR2 SVGAGI. There are 15 residues in the CDR3. The ends were cut back, 6 bases at V and 10 bases at J, with 22 bases in the middle. The CDR3 DNA sequence: TGTGCCAGCAGCCAAATCGTGGCGCCGGCGGAGGAGCAGTTCTTC. Protein sequence: CASSQIVAPAEEQFF.

The chain carries TRBV5-1 and TRBJ2-3, with 11 nucleotides matching TRBD2. The CDR3 extends over 15 amino acids. The germline CDR1 and CDR2 sequences are SGHRS and YFSETQ. The junction had 6 bases not matched to a gene; V was cut back by 4 bases and J by 5 bases. DNA for the CDR3: TGCGCCAGCAGCCCGACTAGCGGGATGGGAGATACGCAGTATTTT. Amino acid sequence: CASSPTSGMGDTQYF.

The chain carries TRBV9 and TRBJ2-1; 7 bases align to TRBD1. CDR1 and CDR2 from the germline V gene are SGDLS and YYNGEE. V lost 0 bases, J lost 6 bases, and 6 bases stayed unmatched. The length of the CDR3 is 15 residues. CDR3 region: CASSVEGAVSNEQFF. As DNA, the CDR3 is TGTGCCAGCAGCGTAGAGGGGGCCGTCTCCAATGAGCAGTTCTTC.

This chain links TRBV15 with TRBJ1-1; 9 bases are shared with TRBD1. Germline-derived CDR1 and CDR2 are LNHNV and YYDKDF (reference sequence). This CDR3 is built from 16 residues. V dropped 1 base and J dropped 5; count of bases not matched to a gene: 8. The CDR3 DNA reads as TGTGCCACCAGCAGAGGCGCAACAGGGGGCGGAACTGAAGCTTTCTTT. It yields the protein CATSRGATGGGTEAFF.

This clone was detected only a few times. The rearrangement uses TRBV6-5 and TRBJ2-7; D might be TRBD1 (5 bases). Germline V gives CDR1 MNHEY, CDR2 SVGAGI. Trimming pared 7 bases from V and 4 bases from J, leaving 8 bases between. CDR3 length: 11 residues. This CDR3 is CASTQGYEQYF. The DNA of the CDR3 is TGTGCCAGCACCCAGGGTTACGAGCAGTACTTC.